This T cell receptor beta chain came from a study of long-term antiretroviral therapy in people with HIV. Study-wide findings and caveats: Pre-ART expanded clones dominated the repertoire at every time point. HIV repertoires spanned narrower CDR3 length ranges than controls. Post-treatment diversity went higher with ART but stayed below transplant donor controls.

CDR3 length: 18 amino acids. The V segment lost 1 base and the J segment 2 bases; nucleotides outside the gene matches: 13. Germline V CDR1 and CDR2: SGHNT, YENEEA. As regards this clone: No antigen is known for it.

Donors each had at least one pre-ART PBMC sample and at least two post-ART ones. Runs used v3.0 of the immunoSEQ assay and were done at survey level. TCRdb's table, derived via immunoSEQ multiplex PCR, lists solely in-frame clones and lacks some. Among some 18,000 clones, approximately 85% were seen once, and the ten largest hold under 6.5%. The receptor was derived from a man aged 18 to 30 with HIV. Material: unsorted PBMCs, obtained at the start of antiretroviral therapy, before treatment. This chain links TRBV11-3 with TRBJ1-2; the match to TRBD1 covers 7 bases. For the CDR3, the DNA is TGTGCCAGCAGCTTAGGTTGGGGGGACAGCCCGACCAACTATGGCTACACCTTC. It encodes CASSLGWGDSPTNYGYTF.